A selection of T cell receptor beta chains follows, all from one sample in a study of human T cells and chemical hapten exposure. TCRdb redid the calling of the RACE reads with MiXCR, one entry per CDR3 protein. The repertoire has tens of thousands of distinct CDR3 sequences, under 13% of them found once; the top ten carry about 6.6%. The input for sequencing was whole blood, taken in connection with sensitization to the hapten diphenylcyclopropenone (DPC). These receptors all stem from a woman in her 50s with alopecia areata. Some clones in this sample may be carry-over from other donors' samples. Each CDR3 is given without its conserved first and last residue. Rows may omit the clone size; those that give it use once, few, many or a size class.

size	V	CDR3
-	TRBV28	ASSPGQLNYGYT
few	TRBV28	ASLLAGEETQY
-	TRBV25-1	ASSELARNYGYT
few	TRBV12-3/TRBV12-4	ASSLAGFPYEQY
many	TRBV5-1	ASNWRQGGTEAF
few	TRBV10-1	ASSESTQVTEAF
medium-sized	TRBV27	ASSFGPNTEAF
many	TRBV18	ASSPGSGAQETQY
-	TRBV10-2	ASRYRDGGYGYT
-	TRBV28	ASSLGASTRYEQY
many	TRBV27	ASTEHQGNYGYT
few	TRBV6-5	ASRSTGVPEAF
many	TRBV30	AWSVGGGSYGYT
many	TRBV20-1	SATTGRVNTEAF
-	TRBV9	ASSVGPLSNQPQH
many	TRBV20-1	SAEGTRDTQY
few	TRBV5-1	ASSYPDGSHTQY
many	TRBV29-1	SVVFLVTAEAF
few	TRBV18	ASSLNRLGEGAEAF
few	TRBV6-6	ASSSGVDGEQY
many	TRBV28	ASSTTGRGNEKLF
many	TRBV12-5	ASGHRGREQY
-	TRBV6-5	ASSRLQGESPLH
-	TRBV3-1	ASSVLGETQY
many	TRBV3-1	ASTQSPRTGGLYGYT
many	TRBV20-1	SASFPGSNQPQH
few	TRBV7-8	ASSSGTSGSRDTQY
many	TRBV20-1	SARAPTAYEQY
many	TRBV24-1	ATMGQGVPNTGELF
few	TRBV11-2	ASSFATGSNTEAF
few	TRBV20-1	SARNPQGEGTQY